Presented here are 15 T cell receptor beta chains from one specimen sequenced in a study of shared clonotypes between healthy human individuals (dated by TCRdb to 2020 to 2021). Library prep was done by the immunoSEQ multiplex PCR assay. Drawn from immuneACCESS, this table holds only the in-frame rearrangements with V and J called that TCRdb kept. Clones are partly lost; checked studies trace under half to an unresolved V gene and leave the rest unexplained. The sample includes a few hundred thousand clones, with 87% observed a single time. The top ten hold about 16% of the sample. The sample taken for sequencing was memory CD8+ T cells sorted from blood. The cell subset or site label corresponds to: CD45RO+ cells pooled with CCR7-negative TemRA cells. Source of these receptors: a man aged 18 to 29 in good health.

The V and J genes are TRBV27 and TRBJ2-7, with 8 bases lining up with TRBD2. The CDR3 covers 16 residues. Looked up from germline, CDR1 is MNHEY and CDR2 is SMNVEV (reference sequence). V gave up 5 bases and J gave up 2 bases; unmatched junction bases: 11. The CDR3 sequence is CASSPSAGVLPYEQYF. The CDR3 nucleotides read TGTGCCAGCAGTCCCTCAGCGGGAGTTCTCCCCTACGAGCAGTACTTC.

This chain links TRBV7-9 with TRBJ2-5, with 12 bases that match TRBD2. Looked up from germline, CDR1 is SEHNR and CDR2 is FQNEAQ (reference sequence). The J segment lost 0 bases and the V segment lost 5 bases, leaving 1 base of the junction unmatched. The CDR3 has 15 residues. The CDR3 DNA reads TGTGCCAGCAGCACTAGCGGGGGGAACCAAGAGACCCAGTACTTC. Translated: CASSTSGGNQETQYF.

As concerns this clone: An end of the junction does not agree with germline; a read error may underlie this. The chain uses TRBV5-4 and TRBJ2-7; D is possibly TRBD1 or TRBD2 (6 bases each). This CDR3 comprises 12 residues. The germline CDR1 and CDR2 sequences are SGHNT and YYREEE (reference sequence). The CDR3 DNA follows: TGTGCCAGCAGCTTGGGGGGGGCGGAGCCGTACTTC. Translated: CASSLGGAEPYF. Supplemented by reference TRBV5-4 and TRBJ2-7, the full variable domain reads ETGVTQSPTHLIKTRGQQVTLRCSSQSGHNTVSWYQQALGQGPQFIFQYYREEENGRGNFPPRFSGLQFPNYSSELNVNALELDDSALYLCASSLGGAEPYFGPGTRLTVT.

The rearrangement joins TRBV4-3 to TRBJ2-3; 7 bases agree with TRBD2. CDR1 LGHNA and CDR2 YSLEER come from the germline V gene. This CDR3 spans 16 amino acids. V was clipped by 1 base and J by 4 bases; unmatched bases: 8. CDR3 sequence: CASSQGGEGPADTQYF. In nucleotides, the CDR3 is TGCGCCAGCAGCCAAGGGGGGGAGGGCCCCGCAGATACGCAGTATTTT.

CDR3 sequence reads: CASSKATGGYGYTF. The CDR3, as DNA: TGTGCCAGCAGCAAAGCGACAGGGGGCTATGGCTACACCTTC. The gene calls are TRBV9 and TRBJ1-2; TRBD1 agrees at 9 bases. CDR3 length: 14 residues. The V gene end was trimmed by 4 bases and the J gene end by 4 bases; junction bases not matched to a gene: 5. The germline V gene encodes CDR1 SGDLS and CDR2 YYNGEE.

The chain joins TRBV7-6 to TRBJ2-2, with TRBD2 matching over 7 bases. Germline V gene sequence: CDR1 SGHVS, CDR2 FNYEAQ. The CDR3 loop spans 16 amino acids. After removal of 2 bases from V and 5 bases from J, the junction contained 8 bases not matched to a gene. CDR3 bases: TGTGCCAGCAGCTTAATCCGGGAGGCAGCGACCGGGGAGCTGTTTTTT. The encoded protein is CASSLIREAATGELFF.

V and J are TRBV2 and TRBJ2-3, with 11 bases matching TRBD2. Per germline, CDR1 SNHLY and CDR2 FYNNEI. CDR3 size: 16 residues. The junction had 9 bases not matched to a gene; V was cut back by 6 bases and J by 4 bases. CDR3 region: CASSQPGTSGADTQYF. As DNA, the CDR3 is TGTGCCAGCAGCCAACCCGGGACTAGCGGCGCAGATACGCAGTATTTT.

This CDR3 is CASSLGRVEKQFF. CDR3 nucleotide sequence: TGTGCCAGCAGCTTAGGCCGGGTGGAGAAGCAGTTCTTC. V usage is TRBV13 and J usage is TRBJ2-1; D call uncertain. This CDR3 has 13 residues. CDR1 is PRHDT and CDR2 is FYEKMQ in the germline V gene (reference sequence). Deletions cut 0 bases from V and 11 bases from J, with 11 bases between.

The rearrangement uses TRBV10-1 and TRBJ2-7; D is undetermined. Trimming shortened V by 1 base and J by 4 bases, and 17 bases separated the two germline ends. This CDR3 spans 16 amino acids. Germline V gene lookup returns CDR1 WNHNN and CDR2 SYGVQD (reference sequence). This CDR3 is CASSEYRPPGNYEQYF. CDR3 in DNA: TGCGCCAGCAGTGAGTACAGACCCCCCGGTAATTACGAGCAGTACTTC.

The gene calls are TRBV4-1 and TRBJ2-5; D might be TRBD1 (6 bases). Deletions cut 8 bases from V and 0 bases from J, with 10 bases between. This CDR3 is built from 13 residues. Looked up from germline, CDR1 is MGHRA and CDR2 is YSYEKL. CDR3 in amino acids: CASADRNQETQYF. CDR3 sequence (DNA): TGCGCCAGCGCGGACAGAAACCAAGAGACCCAGTACTTC.

A word on this clone: This same CDR3 is encoded by further DNA sequences in the sample. The gene calls are TRBV6-5 and TRBJ2-7, with D uncertain. CDR3 length: 13 amino acids. V was cut by 0 bases and J by 7 bases, with 10 bases left in between. CDR1 is MNHEY and CDR2 is SVGAGI in the germline V gene. CDR3 coding DNA: TGTGCCAGCAGTTACTCCGGCGGTTCGGAGCAGTACTTC. It is translated as CASSYSGGSEQYF.

The chain couples TRBV6-1 to TRBJ1-1, with D maybe TRBD1 (5 bases). Trimming removed 4 bases from V and 4 bases from J, with 19 bases in between. The CDR3 is made up of 16 amino acids. Germline CDR1 reads MNHNS; CDR2 reads SASEGT. The CDR3: CASSASPLEGVTEAFF. CDR3 nucleotide sequence: TGTGCCAGCAGTGCCTCCCCCCTCGAAGGGGTCACTGAAGCTTTCTTT.

The chain carries TRBV6-5 and TRBJ2-5, with 7 bases fitting TRBD2. With V trimmed by 8 bases and J by 1 base, 7 bases remained unmatched. The CDR3 runs 14 residues. Germline lookup yields CDR1 MNHEY and CDR2 SVGAGI. The CDR3: CASGGAGVQETQYF. CDR3 in DNA: TGTGCCAGCGGCGGGGCGGGGGTCCAAGAGACCCAGTACTTC.

The chain employs TRBV14 and TRBJ2-1; tentative D call: TRBD2 (6 bases). The V gene's germline CDR1 is SGHDN and CDR2 FVKESK. The CDR3 consists of 16 residues. V was clipped by 4 bases and J by 0 bases, with 13 bases between them. DNA of the CDR3: TGTGCCAGCAGCCCCTTGCGGGAAAGCTCCTACAATGAGCAGTTCTTC. The encoded protein is CASSPLRESSYNEQFF. The full variable domain, its missing parts supplied by reference TRBV14 and TRBJ2-1, is EAGVTQFPSHSVIEKGQTVTLRCDPISGHDNLYWYRRVMGKEIKFLLHFVKESKQDESGMPNNRFLAERTGGTYSTLKVQPAELEDSGVYFCASSPLRESSYNEQFFGPGTRLTVL.

This sequence joins TRBV30 and TRBJ2-3; TRBD1 matches at 8 bases. Germline V lookup: CDR1 GTSNPN, CDR2 SVGIG (reference sequence). CDR3 length equals 13 residues. V was clipped by 4 bases and J by 2 bases; unmatched bases: 2. The CDR3 DNA follows: TGTGCCTGGAACAGGGGGTCCACAGATACGCAGTATTTT. Translated: CAWNRGSTDTQYF.